This T cell receptor beta chain was sequenced during a study of blood T cell repertoires in COVID-19. The wider study: Material from acute and convalescent COVID-19 was sourced from the United States, Italy and Spain. T cells, B-cell-depleted T cells, or PBMCs supplied cDNA or gDNA.

Enrollment of patients from Seattle took place during active infection, with longitudinal follow-up. Study processing details: Cell counts per sample came from amplifying reference gene primers. Clones were sequenced by immunoSEQ multiplex PCR, and TCRdb holds only the in-frame ones, with some missing. That table gives V, J and clone size, and the DNA gave D and trimming. Of under 250,000 clones listed, roughly 88% are singletons. The J segment lost 6 bases and the V segment lost 5 bases, leaving 6 bases of the junction unmatched. The CDR3 runs 14 residues. In germline, CDR1 is SGHNT, CDR2 YENEEA. Material: peripheral blood. The sequence came from an elderly woman with COVID-19, enrolled during active disease. The V gene is TRBV11-3, the J gene TRBJ2-7; 11 nucleotides match TRBD1. The CDR3 loop reads CASSQGQGASEQYF. The DNA of the CDR3 is TGTGCCAGCAGCCAAGGACAGGGGGCCAGCGAGCAGTACTTC.